The present T cell receptor (beta chain) was sequenced within a study of vaccination effects on CD4 cells after COVID-19. In the study overall: Either the BNT162b2 or mRNA-1273 vaccine was given to participants in two doses.

Notes on this clone: What it recognizes is unknown.

The assay was immunoSEQ multiplex PCR, and TCRdb's table has in-frame clones only and misses some. The data show 50,000 to 60,000 clones, 70% seen once. Peptide-pool stimulation followed by sequencing identified expanded antigen-specific CD4+ clonotypes in the ViraFEST assay. It was after around 10 days of culture that CD4+ T cells were isolated. The healthy vaccine recipients, who had no prior SARS-CoV-2 infection, showed negative nucleocapsid antibodies. A half-medium replacement with IL-2 medium was carried out on days 3 and 7. V shed 4 bases and J 2 bases; nucleotides not matched to a gene: 9. This CDR3 contains 16 residues. Germline V gene sequence: CDR1 SNHLY, CDR2 FYNNEI.

The material was CD4+ T cells from PBMCs cultured with SARS-CoV-2 spike peptides, obtained before COVID-19 vaccination. The chain uses TRBV2 and TRBJ2-5; 8 positions agree with TRBD1. This clonotype was sampled from a human donor who received a COVID-19 vaccine. The CDR3 spells CASSVQDRVPQETQYF. CDR3 sequence (DNA): TGTGCCAGCAGTGTTCAGGACAGGGTTCCTCAAGAGACCCAGTACTTC.